This passage covers 7 T cell receptor beta chains from one sample sequenced in a study of blood T cell repertoires in COVID-19. The data were produced by immunoSEQ multiplex PCR, yet TCRdb's version contains in-frame clones alone and is incomplete. The data hold about 180,000 clones, with under 90% observed a single time. Sequencing was performed on peripheral blood. Receptors were obtained from a person aged 65-85 years with COVID-19, enrolled during active disease.

The gene calls are TRBV12-5 and TRBJ2-1; D not resolved. Germline V lookup: CDR1 LGHNT, CDR2 FRNRAP. This CDR3 is built from 17 residues. Trimming cost V 4 bases and J 6 bases, with 22 bases left between them. CDR3 nucleotide sequence: TGTGCTAGTGGTTCCTCCCTGAGTCCCGCCTTTGGCAATGAGCAGTTCTTC. As protein: CASGSSLSPAFGNEQFF.

The chain recombines TRBV4-1 with TRBJ2-5; possible D gene TRBD2, 7 bases. The germline gives CDR1 MGHRA, CDR2 YSYEKL. This CDR3 has 15 amino acids. The V gene lost 4 bases and the J gene lost 5 bases, with 17 bases spanning the gap. The CDR3 DNA reads TGCGCCAGCAGCCCGTGGGAGGGGGGGATTGAGACCCAGTACTTC. This codes for CASSPWEGGIETQYF.

The rearrangement uses TRBV12-5 and TRBJ2-3; unclear D gene. CDR3 length equals 13 residues. The ends were cut back, 6 bases at V and 2 bases at J, with 9 bases in the middle. Looked up from germline, CDR1 is LGHNT and CDR2 is FRNRAP. DNA of the CDR3: TGTGCTAGTGGGCAAGCGATCACAGATACGCAGTATTTT. This gives the protein CASGQAITDTQYF.

The chain employs TRBV9 and TRBJ1-1; 8 bases match TRBD1. The V gene end was trimmed by 3 bases and the J gene end by 2 bases; junction bases not matched to a gene: 9. The CDR3 loop spans 16 amino acids. Germline CDR1 and CDR2: SGDLS and YYNGEE. The DNA of the CDR3 is TGTGCCAGCAGCGCGAAATCGACAGGGGAAAACACTGAAGCTTTCTTT. Its protein is CASSAKSTGENTEAFF.

V gene TRBV2 combines with J gene TRBJ1-3, with D possibly being TRBD1 (5 bases). Per germline, CDR1 SNHLY and CDR2 FYNNEI. Trimming stripped 9 bases from V and 7 bases from J, with 16 bases between. The CDR3 has 13 amino acids. The CDR3 DNA sequence: TGTGCCAGATCGACAGTAAGCGGGAACACCATATATTTT. It specifies CARSTVSGNTIYF.

The chain uses TRBV3-1 (or the pseudogene TRBV3-2) and TRBJ2-5, with 10 nucleotides matching TRBD2. Germline V gene lookup returns CDR1 LGHDT and CDR2 YNNKEL (reference sequence). The CDR3 runs 18 residues. V shed 1 base, J shed 5 bases, and the junction held 13 bases outside the gene matches. CDR3 nucleotides: TGTGCCAGCAGCCAAGGTTCCCGGAGGTTAGCGGGGGGTGAGACCCAGTACTTC. This sequence encodes CASSQGSRRLAGGETQYF.

The chain carries TRBV30 and TRBJ2-7; 7 bases agree with TRBD1. The CDR3 extends over 12 amino acids. The germline V gene encodes CDR1 GTSNPN and CDR2 SVGIG (reference sequence). CDR3 sequence reads: CAGRGGTSEQYF. CDR3 nucleotide sequence: TGTGCTGGGAGAGGGGGCACCTCCGAGCAGTACTTC.